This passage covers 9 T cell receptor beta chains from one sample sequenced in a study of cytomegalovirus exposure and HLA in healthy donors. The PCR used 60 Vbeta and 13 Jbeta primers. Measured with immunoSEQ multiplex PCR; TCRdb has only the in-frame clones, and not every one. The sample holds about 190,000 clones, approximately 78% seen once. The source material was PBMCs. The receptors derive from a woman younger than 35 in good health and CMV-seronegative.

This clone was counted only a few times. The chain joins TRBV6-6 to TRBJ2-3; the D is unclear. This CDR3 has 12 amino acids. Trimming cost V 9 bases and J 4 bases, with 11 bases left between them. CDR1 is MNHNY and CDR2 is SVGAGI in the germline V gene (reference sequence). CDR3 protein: CASKSESDTQYF. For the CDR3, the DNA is TGTGCCAGTAAAAGTGAGTCAGATACGCAGTATTTT.

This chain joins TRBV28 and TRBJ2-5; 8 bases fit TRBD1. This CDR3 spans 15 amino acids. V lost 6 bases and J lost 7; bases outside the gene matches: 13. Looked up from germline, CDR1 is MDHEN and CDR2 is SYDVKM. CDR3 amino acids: CASRPTGDRGGTQYF. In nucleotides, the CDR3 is TGTGCCAGCAGGCCGACTGGCGACAGGGGCGGGACCCAGTACTTC.

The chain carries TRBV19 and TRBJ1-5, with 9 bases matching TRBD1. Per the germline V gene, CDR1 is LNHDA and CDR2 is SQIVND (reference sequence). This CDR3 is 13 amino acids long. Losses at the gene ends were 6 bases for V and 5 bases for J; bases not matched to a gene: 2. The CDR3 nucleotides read TGTGCCAGTAGGGACAGGGGTGATCAGCCCCAGCATTTT. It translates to CASRDRGDQPQHF.

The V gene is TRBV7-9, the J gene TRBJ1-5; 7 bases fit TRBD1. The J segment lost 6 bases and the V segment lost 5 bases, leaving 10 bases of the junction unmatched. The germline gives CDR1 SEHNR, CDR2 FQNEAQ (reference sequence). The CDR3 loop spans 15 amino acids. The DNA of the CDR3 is TGTGCCAGCAGCGACGACAGGGTTGGCGGTCAGCCCCAGCATTTT. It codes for CASSDDRVGGQPQHF.

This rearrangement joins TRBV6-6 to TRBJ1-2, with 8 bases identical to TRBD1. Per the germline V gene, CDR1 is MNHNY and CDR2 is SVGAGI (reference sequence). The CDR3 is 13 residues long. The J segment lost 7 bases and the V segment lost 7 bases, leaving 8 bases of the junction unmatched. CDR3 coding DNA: TGTGCCAGCAACCTGGACAGGGATAGTGGCTACACCTTC. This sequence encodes CASNLDRDSGYTF.

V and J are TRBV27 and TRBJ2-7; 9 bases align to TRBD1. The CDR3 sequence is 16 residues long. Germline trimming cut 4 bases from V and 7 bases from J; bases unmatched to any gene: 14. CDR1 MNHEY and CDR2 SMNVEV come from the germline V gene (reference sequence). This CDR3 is CASSSLAPGQGTEQYF. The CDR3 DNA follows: TGTGCCAGCAGTTCCCTTGCCCCGGGACAGGGAACAGAGCAGTACTTC.

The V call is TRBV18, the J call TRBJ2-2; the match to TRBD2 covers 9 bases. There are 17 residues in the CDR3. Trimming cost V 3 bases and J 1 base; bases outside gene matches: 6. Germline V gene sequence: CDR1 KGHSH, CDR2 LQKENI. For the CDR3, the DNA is TGTGCCAGCTCACCGATGAGCGGGGGGAAGAACACCGGGGAGCTGTTTTTT. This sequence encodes CASSPMSGGKNTGELFF.

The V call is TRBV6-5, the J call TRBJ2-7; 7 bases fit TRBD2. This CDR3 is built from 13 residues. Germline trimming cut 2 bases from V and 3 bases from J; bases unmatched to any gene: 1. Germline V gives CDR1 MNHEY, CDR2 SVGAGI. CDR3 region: CASSYGGDYEQYF. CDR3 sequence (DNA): TGTGCCAGCAGTTACGGGGGGGACTACGAGCAGTACTTC.

As DNA, the CDR3 is TGTGCCAGCAGCTTCCCGACAGGGTCAGCTTTCTTT. Translating it yields CASSFPTGSAFF. This chain joins TRBV7-2 and TRBJ1-1; 7 nucleotides align to TRBD1. V lost 3 bases to trimming and J lost 10 bases; unmatched junction nucleotides: 5. CDR1 and CDR2 from the germline V gene are SGHTA and FQGNSA. The CDR3 covers 12 residues.